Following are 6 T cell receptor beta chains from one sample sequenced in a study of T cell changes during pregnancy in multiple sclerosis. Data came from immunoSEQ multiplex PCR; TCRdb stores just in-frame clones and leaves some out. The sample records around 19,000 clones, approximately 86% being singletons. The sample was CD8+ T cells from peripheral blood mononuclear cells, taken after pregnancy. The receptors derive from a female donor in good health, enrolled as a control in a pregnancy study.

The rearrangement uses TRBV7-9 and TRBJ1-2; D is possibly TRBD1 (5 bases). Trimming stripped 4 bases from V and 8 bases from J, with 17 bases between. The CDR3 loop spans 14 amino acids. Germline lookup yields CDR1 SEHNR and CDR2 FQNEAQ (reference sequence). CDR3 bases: TGTGCCAGCAGCTCCGGACATGCCTCGGACGGCTACACCTTC. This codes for CASSSGHASDGYTF. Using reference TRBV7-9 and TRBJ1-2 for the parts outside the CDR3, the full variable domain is DTGVSQNPRHKITKRGQNVTFRCDPISEHNRLYWYRQTLGQGPEFLTYFQNEAQLEKSRLLSDRFSAERPKGSFSTLEIQRTEQGDSAMYLCASSSGHASDGYTFGSGTRLTVV.

The DNA for the CDR3 is TGTGCTAGTGGTTCCCCGTGGGAGGACAATGAGCAGTTCTTC. Protein sequence: CASGSPWEDNEQFF. V and J are TRBV12-5 and TRBJ2-1, with a possible D match to TRBD2 (6 bases). The germline CDR1 and CDR2 sequences are LGHNT and FRNRAP. This CDR3 contains 14 residues. Between the trimmed V and J ends, which lost 4 bases and 5 bases, there was a span of 12 bases.

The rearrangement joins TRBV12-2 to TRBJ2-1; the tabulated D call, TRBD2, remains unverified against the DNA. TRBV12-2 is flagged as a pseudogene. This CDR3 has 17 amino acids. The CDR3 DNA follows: TGTGCAAGTCGCTTAGGAGATCGGCTAGCGGGGGACAATGAGCAGTTCTTC. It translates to CASRLGDRLAGDNEQFF.

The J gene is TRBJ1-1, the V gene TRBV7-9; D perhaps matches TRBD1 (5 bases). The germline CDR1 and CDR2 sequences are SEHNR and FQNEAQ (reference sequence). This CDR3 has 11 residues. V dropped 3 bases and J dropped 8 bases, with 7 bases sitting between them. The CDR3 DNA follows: TGTGCCAGCAGCTTGACAGTCGAAGCTTTCTTT. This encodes CASSLTVEAFF.

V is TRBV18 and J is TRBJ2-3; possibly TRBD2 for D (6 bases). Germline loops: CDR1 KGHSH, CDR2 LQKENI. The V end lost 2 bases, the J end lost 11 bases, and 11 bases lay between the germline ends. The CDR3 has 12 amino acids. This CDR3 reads CASSPGGVGQYF. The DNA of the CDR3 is TGTGCCAGCTCACCAGGAGGGGTGGGGCAGTATTTT.

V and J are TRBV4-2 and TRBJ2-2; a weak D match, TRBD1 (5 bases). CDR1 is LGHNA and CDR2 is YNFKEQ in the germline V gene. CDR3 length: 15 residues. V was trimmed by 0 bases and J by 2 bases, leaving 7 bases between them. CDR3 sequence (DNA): TGTGCCAGCAGCCAAGAGGGGCATAACACCGGGGAGCTGTTTTTT. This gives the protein CASSQEGHNTGELFF.